The rows below give T cell receptor beta chains drawn from one sample of a study of blood T cell repertoires in COVID-19. Assay used: immunoSEQ multiplex PCR; TCRdb lists only in-frame clones, some missing. The sample carries 400,000 to 550,000 clones, about 85% recorded once. Sequenced: PBMCs or T cells enriched from blood (not recorded which). The receptors come from a woman aged 18-30 years with acute COVID-19. Each CDR3 is given with its conserved first and last residue. A D gene is named only where the DNA matches it firmly. Some rows mark clone size as missing; the rest say once, few, many or name a class of expanded clone.

V	J	size	D	DNA	CDR3
TRBV3-1/TRBV3-2	TRBJ1-4	.	TRBD1	TGTGCCAGCAGCCAAGACGAACCGGGACAGGATGAAAAACTGTTTTTT	CASSQDEPGQDEKLFF
TRBV5-1	TRBJ2-2	.	.	TGCGCCAGCAGCCCAGGGGAGCTGTTTTTT	CASSPGELFF
TRBV9	TRBJ2-1	.	.	TGTGCCAGCAATATATTAGGCGGGGCGGATGAGCAGTTCTTC	CASNILGGADEQFF
TRBV5-1	TRBJ2-3	.	TRBD1	TGCGCCAGCAGCTTGGGACAGGGCCTGGATACGCAGTATTTT	CASSLGQGLDTQYF
TRBV24-1	TRBJ2-7	.	.	TGTGCCACCAGTGATTCTCAGGGGACCTACGAGCAGTACTTC	CATSDSQGTYEQYF
TRBV4-1	TRBJ1-1	.	.	TGCGCCAGCAGCCAAGACGACACCAACACTGAAGCTTTCTTT	CASSQDDTNTEAFF
TRBV19	TRBJ2-7	once	TRBD1	TGTGCCAGTAGTATGGGACAGGGGGCTCTATACGAGCAGTACTTC	CASSMGQGALYEQYF
TRBV3-1/TRBV3-2	TRBJ1-6	.	TRBD1	TGTGCCAGCAGCCAATTTGGACAGGGGAGATCACCCCTCCACTTT	CASSQFGQGRSPLHF
TRBV4-1	TRBJ1-1	.	.	TGCGCCAGCAGCCAAGAAGCCCTCTTAACAGGAAGGAACACTGAAGCTTTCTTT	CASSQEALLTGRNTEAFF
TRBV28	TRBJ2-1	.	TRBD2	TGTGCCAGCAGCGGACTAGCGGGAGTACCCTACAATGAGCAGTTCTTC	CASSGLAGVPYNEQFF
TRBV6-6	TRBJ1-2	.	TRBD1	TGTGCCAGCAGTTACGAGGCCAGGGGGCCGAATGGCTACACCTTC	CASSYEARGPNGYTF
TRBV4-2	TRBJ1-6	few	.	TGTGCCAGCAGCCAAGATTTTAGTGGGGGCGATTCACCCCTCCACTTT	CASSQDFSGGDSPLHF
TRBV30	TRBJ2-1	once	TRBD1	TGTGCCTGGAAGGGCAGGGGGCAGGTCAATGAGCAGTTCTTC	CAWKGRGQVNEQFF
TRBV6-2/TRBV6-3	TRBJ2-1	.	.	TGTGCCAGCAGTTACTCCTCTCGGTACAATGAGCAGTTCTTC	CASSYSSRYNEQFF
TRBV28	TRBJ2-7	.	.	TGTGCCAGTCGAGACAGGTCTCTCACCTACGAGCAGTACTTC	CASRDRSLTYEQYF
TRBV4-1	TRBJ2-2	few	TRBD1	TGCGCCAGCAGCCCGGGGACAGGCTATAGGGGGGAGCTGTTTTTT	CASSPGTGYRGELFF
TRBV6-5	TRBJ1-5	.	TRBD1	TGTGCCAGCAGTTCCACGACAGGGGAGCAGCCCCAGCATTTT	CASSSTTGEQPQHF
TRBV10-1	TRBJ2-7	.	.	TGCGCCAGCAGTGCTGGGAGGATAGACGAGCAGTACTTC	CASSAGRIDEQYF
TRBV19	TRBJ1-5	.	TRBD1	TGTGCCAGTAGTTTAGGGACAGGGGATCAGCCCCAGCATTTT	CASSLGTGDQPQHF
TRBV28	TRBJ2-5	.	.	TGTGCCAGCAGTTCCTTGACTCGAGAGACCCAGTACTTC	CASSSLTRETQYF
TRBV24-1	TRBJ2-7	.	.	TGTGCCACCAGTGAAACAGGGAACTACGAGCAGTACTTC	CATSETGNYEQYF
TRBV5-6	TRBJ2-7	.	.	TGTGCCAGCAGCTTGTTATCCGAGCAGTACTTC	CASSLLSEQYF
TRBV30	TRBJ1-1	.	.	TGTGCCTGGAGTGTACAGGAGTTCACTGAAGCTTTCTTT	CAWSVQEFTEAFF
TRBV5-1	TRBJ1-5	.	.	TGCGCCAGCAGCTTGATAGGCGGTAATCAGCCCCAGCATTTT	CASSLIGGNQPQHF
TRBV2	TRBJ1-1	.	.	TGTGCCAGCAGTGAATTAGGTGGCGCACAGGGTAACACTGAAGCTTTCTTT	CASSELGGAQGNTEAFF
TRBV14	TRBJ1-1	few	.	TGTGCCAGCAGCCAAGATCTTTACACTGAAGCTTTCTTT	CASSQDLYTEAFF
TRBV2	TRBJ1-5	.	TRBD1	TGTGCCAGCACGCCAGGGGGCGCGGGCAATCAGCCCCAGCATTTT	CASTPGGAGNQPQHF
TRBV12-3/TRBV12-4	TRBJ1-2	.	TRBD1	TGTGCCAGCAGCCAAGGACAGGACTATGGCTACACCTTC	CASSQGQDYGYTF
TRBV5-4	TRBJ2-5	.	TRBD2	TGTGCCAGCAGCCCGCGGGCGGGACTACCAAATGAGGTGGAGTACTTC	CASSPRAGLPNEVEYF